Each of the 2 T cell receptor beta chains below was sequenced from the same sample in a study of cytomegalovirus exposure and HLA in healthy donors. Researchers ran the PCR with 60 Vbeta and 13 Jbeta primers. Some clones are missing from TCRdb's copy, which holds only in-frame ones; the method was immunoSEQ multiplex PCR. The table for this sample gives some 180,000 clones. Sequenced input: PBMCs. Receptors originate from a man under 40 in good health and CMV-seronegative.

V gene TRBV18 combines with J gene TRBJ1-1, with 10 bases that match TRBD1. This CDR3 has 15 residues. V was clipped by 3 bases and J by 3 bases; unmatched bases: 4. Germline assignment: CDR1 KGHSH and CDR2 LQKENI. For the CDR3, the DNA is TGTGCCAGCTCACCTCTCGGACAGGGGGACACTGAAGCTTTCTTT. Amino acid sequence: CASSPLGQGDTEAFF.

The chain has TRBV14 and TRBJ2-3; D possibly corresponds to TRBD2 (6 bases). V was shortened by 0 bases and J by 2 bases, with 12 bases between the two germline ends. Germline CDR1 SGHDN, CDR2 FVKESK. The CDR3 loop spans 16 amino acids. CDR3 in DNA: TGTGCCAGCAGCCAAGATCGCTGGGGGGACACAGATACGCAGTATTTT. Residues: CASSQDRWGDTDTQYF.